The clone carrying this T cell receptor (beta chain) was detected ten times or more. The antigen is undetermined. The read is 3 residues too short to cover the CDR3 end, so that end is filled in from the germline J gene. This record belongs to a study of T cell clonality in common variable immunodeficiency. Study results and caveats: Reportedly, TCR beta sequences from common variable immunodeficiency showed fewer deletions and N-nucleotide insertions. Repertoire-complication correlations in CVID were limited by patient heterogeneity. CVID subjects had higher TCRbeta clonality than healthy controls, most marked in about a third.

V lost 4 bases and J 6 bases, leaving 10 bases between the germline ends. Germline-derived CDR1 and CDR2 are DFQATT and SNEGSKA (reference sequence). The CDR3 is 11 amino acids. All CVID subjects were on immunoglobulin replacement for at least one year. Equal genomic DNA amounts from CVID and control samples were sequenced. Here immunoSEQ multiplex PCR was the method, and the copy in TCRdb shows in-frame clones only, minus some. Recorded here are about 30,000 clones, none singletons. The sample consisted of peripheral blood mononuclear cells. The receptor was isolated from a human donor with common variable immunodeficiency. The genes are TRBV20-1 and TRBJ2-7; D is perhaps TRBD2 (5 bases). The CDR3 region is CSAMVGLEQYF. The CDR3 DNA, read in part, is TGCAGTGCTATGGTAGGACTCGAG.